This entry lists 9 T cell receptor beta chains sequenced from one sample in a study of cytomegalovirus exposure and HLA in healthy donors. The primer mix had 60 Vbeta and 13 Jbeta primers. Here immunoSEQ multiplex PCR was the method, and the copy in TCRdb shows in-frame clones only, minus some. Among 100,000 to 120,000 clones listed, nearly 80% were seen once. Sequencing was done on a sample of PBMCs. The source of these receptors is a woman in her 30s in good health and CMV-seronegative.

Here the CDR3 reads CAWGRGDSGNTIYF. The CDR3 DNA sequence: TGTGCCTGGGGGAGGGGGGACTCTGGAAACACCATATATTTT. The J gene is TRBJ1-3, the V gene TRBV30; a weak D match, TRBD1 (6 bases). Trimming removed 5 bases from V and 0 bases from J, with 11 bases in between. CDR1 and CDR2 (germline): GTSNPN, SVGIG (reference sequence). The CDR3 totals 14 residues.

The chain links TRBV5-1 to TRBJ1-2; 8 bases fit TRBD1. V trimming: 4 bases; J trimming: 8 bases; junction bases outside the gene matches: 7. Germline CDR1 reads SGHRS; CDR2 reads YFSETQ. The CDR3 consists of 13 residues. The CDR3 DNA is TGCGCCAGCAGCATTACAGGGGGTTGGGGCTACACCTTC. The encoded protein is CASSITGGWGYTF.

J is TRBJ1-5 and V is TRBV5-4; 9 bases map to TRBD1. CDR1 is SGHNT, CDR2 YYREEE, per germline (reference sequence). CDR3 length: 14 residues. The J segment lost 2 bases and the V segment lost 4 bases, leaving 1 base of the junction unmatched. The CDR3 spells CASSRQGGNQPQHF. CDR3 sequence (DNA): TGTGCCAGCAGCCGACAGGGGGGCAATCAGCCCCAGCATTTT.

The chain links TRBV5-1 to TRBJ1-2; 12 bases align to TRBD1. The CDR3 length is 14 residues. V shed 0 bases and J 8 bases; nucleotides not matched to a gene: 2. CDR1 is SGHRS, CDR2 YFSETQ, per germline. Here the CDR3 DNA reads TGCGCCAGCAGCTTGGAGGGACAGGGGGCGGGCTACACCTTC. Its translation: CASSLEGQGAGYTF.

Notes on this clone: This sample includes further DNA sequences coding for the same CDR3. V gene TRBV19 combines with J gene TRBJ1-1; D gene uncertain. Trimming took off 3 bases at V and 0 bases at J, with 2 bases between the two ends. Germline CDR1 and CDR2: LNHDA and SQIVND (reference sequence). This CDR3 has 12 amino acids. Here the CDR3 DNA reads TGTGCCAGTAGTATCTTGAACACTGAAGCTTTCTTT. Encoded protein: CASSILNTEAFF.

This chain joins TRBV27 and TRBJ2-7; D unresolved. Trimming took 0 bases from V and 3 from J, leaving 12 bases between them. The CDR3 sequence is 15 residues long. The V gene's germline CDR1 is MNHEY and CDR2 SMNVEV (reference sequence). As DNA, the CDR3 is TGTGCCAGCAGTTTATCTGATCCACTCTTCTACGAGCAGTACTTC. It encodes CASSLSDPLFYEQYF.

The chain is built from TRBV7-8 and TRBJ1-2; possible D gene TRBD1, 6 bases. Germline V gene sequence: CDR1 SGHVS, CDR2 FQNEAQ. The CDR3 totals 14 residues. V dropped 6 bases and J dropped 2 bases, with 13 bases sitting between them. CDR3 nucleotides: TGTGCCAGCAGTCGGATTGACAGGAACTATGGCTACACCTTC. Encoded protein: CASSRIDRNYGYTF.

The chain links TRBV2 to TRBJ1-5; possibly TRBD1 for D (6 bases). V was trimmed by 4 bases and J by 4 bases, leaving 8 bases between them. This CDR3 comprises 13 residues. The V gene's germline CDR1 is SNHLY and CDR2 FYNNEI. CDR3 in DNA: TGTGCCAGCAGTGGACAGGTTAATCAGCCCCAGCATTTT. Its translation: CASSGQVNQPQHF.

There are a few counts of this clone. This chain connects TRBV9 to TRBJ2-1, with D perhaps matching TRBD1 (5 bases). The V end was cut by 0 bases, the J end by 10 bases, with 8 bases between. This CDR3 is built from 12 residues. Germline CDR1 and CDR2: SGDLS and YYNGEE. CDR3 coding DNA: TGTGCCAGCAGCGTAGAGTGGGGCGAGCAGTTCTTC. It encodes CASSVEWGEQFF. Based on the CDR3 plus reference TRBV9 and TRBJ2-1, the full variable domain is DSGVTQTPKHLITATGQRVTLRCSPRSGDLSVYWYQQSLDQGLQFLIQYYNGEERAKGNILERFSAQQFPDLHSELNLSSLELGDSALYFCASSVEWGEQFFGPGTRLTVL.